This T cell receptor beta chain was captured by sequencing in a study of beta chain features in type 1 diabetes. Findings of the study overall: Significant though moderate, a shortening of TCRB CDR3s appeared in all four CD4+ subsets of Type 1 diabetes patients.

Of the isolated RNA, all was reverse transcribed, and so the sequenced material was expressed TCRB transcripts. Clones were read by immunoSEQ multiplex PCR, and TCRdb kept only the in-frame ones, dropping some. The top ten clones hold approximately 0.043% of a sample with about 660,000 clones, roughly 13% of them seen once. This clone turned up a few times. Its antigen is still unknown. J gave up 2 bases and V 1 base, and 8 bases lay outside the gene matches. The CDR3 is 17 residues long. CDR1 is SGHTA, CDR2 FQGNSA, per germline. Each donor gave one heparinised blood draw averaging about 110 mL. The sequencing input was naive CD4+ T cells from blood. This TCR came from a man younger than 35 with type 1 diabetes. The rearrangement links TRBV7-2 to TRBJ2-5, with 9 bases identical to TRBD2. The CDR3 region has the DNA TGTGCCAGCAGCTTAGTTGACGACCTAGCGGGGCAAGAGACCCAGTACTTC. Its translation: CASSLVDDLAGQETQYF.